These T cell receptor beta chains were read from a single sample in a study of PD-1 blockade in classical Hodgkin lymphoma. The table came from immunoSEQ multiplex PCR; TCRdb's copy has only in-frame clones and leaves some out. Of about 94,000 clones detected, approximately 92% appear once; the ten largest clones hold about 10%. Specimen: peripheral blood mononuclear cells (PBMCs), collected before the second cycle of nivolumab. The receptor set was obtained from a human donor with classical Hodgkin lymphoma. Both conserved end residues are part of each CDR3.

v_call	cdr3_aa
TRBV5-6	CASSDYSGARDTQYF
TRBV2	CASWGEGGQPQHF
TRBV5-4	CASSLYPGQGGNEQFF
TRBV11-2	CASRLAGDKRDTQYF
TRBV27	CASSLGPGKGDTEAFF
TRBV11-2	CASSFQSGAVAYEQYF
TRBV29-1	CSAPGQGNYGYTF
TRBV2	CVGGGASSPLHF
TRBV9	CASSVEVAGGPKYSYNEQFF
TRBV29-1	CSVEDRGKGAKETQYF
TRBV6-5	CASSLGTKNGYTF
TRBV18	CASSLPGTGGKKYEQYF
TRBV7-6	CASSLDRVSSTDTQYF
TRBV6-5	CASRRLAGDNEQFF
TRBV29-1	CSVGRGDTGELFF
TRBV2	CASKGTGATVYGYTF
TRBV2	CASSEAGDDDEQFF
TRBV6-1	CASSDLAGSPSYEQYF
TRBV5-6	CASLSPGLAETQYF
TRBV5-1	CASSWISYEQYF
TRBV27	CASSLSMGEVNTEAFF
TRBV15	CATSFGTGSYEQYF
TRBV28	CASSQTRGSGRDYEQYF
TRBV4-2	CASSQEGTENLFPTPYEQYF
TRBV10-3	CAISESKTAGEQYF
TRBV6-5	CASSSTGRQPQHF
TRBV27	CASSLSAAYEQYF
TRBV7-2	CASSLVGELFF
TRBV7-3	CASSRSSTTSDSYNEQFF
TRBV28	CASSLSLRLVTGELFF
TRBV7-2	CASSYRTGLETQYF
TRBV11-3	CASSLDGGGNEQFF
TRBV2	CASSARYEQYF
TRBV27	CASSNRGLGDTQYF
TRBV7-6	CASSLITGTTTGELFF
TRBV7-6	CASSLEQGIGELFF
TRBV19	CASSSDIATNEKLFF
TRBV19	CASSIGGRSSYNEQFF
TRBV20-1	CSARMLPEAFF
TRBV12-5	CASVWRVSDEQYF
TRBV11-2	CASSATEKLFF
TRBV5-1	CASSQGLAGVKANEQFF
TRBV5-6	CASSLIRQGPNYGYTF
TRBV9	CASSPGGRTLSYEQYF
TRBV5-1	CASSLAPGQGYEQYF
TRBV6-5	CASSSYGTVKNYGYTF